This T cell receptor (beta chain) originates from a study of cytomegalovirus exposure and HLA in healthy donors. Study conclusions and caveats: HLA alleles were associated with fewer than 20,000 TCR beta sequences in a later analysis at 0.05 false discovery rate. Exclusion applied to some V segments, including TRBV6-2 and TRBV6-3, as they were indistinguishable.

As concerns this clone: Its matching antigen is unknown.

V was shortened by 8 bases and J by 0 bases, with 10 bases between the two germline ends. Germline V lookup: CDR1 MNHEY, CDR2 SVGAGI. The CDR3 is 13 amino acids. The primer mix had 60 Vbeta and 13 Jbeta primers. Here immunoSEQ multiplex PCR was the method, and the copy in TCRdb shows in-frame clones only, minus some. The table records about 100,000 clones, nearly 80% of them present only once. The chain links TRBV6-5 to TRBJ1-2; TRBD1 is a possible D gene (5 bases). Input material: PBMCs. This TCR derives from a man in his 60s in good health and CMV-seropositive. CDR3 sequence: CASSDISNYGYTF. CDR3 in DNA: TGTGCCAGCTCGGACATCTCTAACTATGGCTACACCTTC.